This T cell receptor beta chain was sequenced in a study of cytomegalovirus exposure and HLA in healthy donors (dated by TCRdb to 2017 to 2019). Study-wide context: An earlier analysis of under 600 of the donors reported more than 250 Gb of sequence data and around 110 million unique TCR beta sequences from about 200 million T cells. To study patterns of TCR occurrence, a later analysis re-analyzed previously published TCR beta repertoires from around 700 donors and added high-resolution HLA genotyping. The later analysis used no new phenotypic data to find candidate immune exposures, relying instead on TCR beta sequences and their occurrence across donors. A later genetic analysis used genome-wide SNP genotypes for about 60% of the roughly 700 donors, treating that subset as a discovery cohort. An earlier analysis of approximately 640 of the donors applied high-throughput TCR beta sequencing to assess whether each TCR beta V gene segment acted as functional or pseudogenic. To predict cytomegalovirus infection status, the study combined high-throughput TCR immunosequencing, statistical association of individual TCRs with disease status, and machine learning. The T cell repertoires of several hundred subjects were profiled by immunosequencing and related to cytomegalovirus serostatus. Every repertoire in the discovery cohort had been generated on one and the same sequencing platform. The number of typed donors differed by locus: about 620-640 for A, B, C, DRB1 and DQB1; approximately 520 for DQA1; 606 for DPA1; and around 470 for DPB1. A separate validation cohort of over 95 different subjects was used in addition to the 666-subject first cohort. Approximately 300 gigabases of sequencing data and around 87 million unique TCR sequences were included in an early release covering roughly 600 HLA-typed donors. Donor age, sex, ethnicity and CMV serostatus were collected together with the repertoire data. On average, 235,054 unique TCR beta nucleotide sequences were sequenced per donor among several hundred genotyped donors of the cohort, with roughly 18% of those sequences being non-productive. Of the roughly 390 genotyped donors, approximately 80% fell in the genetic ancestry cluster associated with self-reported Caucasian donors. A handful of DR-DQ haplotypes were handled as single units for association and clustering because linkage in the cohort was strong. HLA typing covered class I and class II loci at four-digit resolution. The aim of the study was to test whether cataloging public T cell receptors could identify signatures of past pathogen exposure.

The cohort was made up of about 610 healthy bone marrow donors. At the time of sampling, all cohort members were nominally healthy, though unrecorded immune exposures were likely present. The donor was CMV seropositive and was included in the group of some 290 seropositive cohort members. A peripheral blood sample was collected from each donor, and TCR beta sequencing was performed on peripheral blood mononuclear cells. The Qiagen DNeasy Blood Extraction Kit was used to extract genomic DNA from the blood cell samples. Library creation used the immunoSEQ multiplex PCR assay. A mixture of 60 forward primers for TCR Vbeta segments and 13 reverse primers for TCR Jbeta segments was used in the multiplex PCR. The CDR3 region of rearranged TCR beta genes was amplified from genomic DNA with a multiplex PCR assay. The amplified TCR beta libraries were sequenced on the Illumina HiSeq System as 87-base-pair reads. The paper's data handling went like this. In a later analysis, tens of millions of unique TCR beta chains were counted across the 650 to 700 repertoires, and approximately 11 million of these chains were shared by at least two donors. A nearest-neighbor algorithm error-corrected the raw reads and collapsed the reads into unique sequences, merging closely related sequences to remove PCR and sequencing errors. To assign V, D and J gene segments, CDR3 sequences were aligned to IMGT reference sequences. For a sequence to be retained, at least a six-nucleotide match to both a V gene segment and a J gene segment was required. Rearrangements were called productive when the CDR3 lacked stop codons and stayed in frame with V and J; all others were non-productive. Following IMGT convention, CDR3 was defined as the stretch from the second conserved V-encoded cysteine up to the conserved J-encoded phenylalanine. Sequences without an unambiguous match to a single V gene segment were excluded from the earlier analysis of 450 to 650 of the donors. In an earlier analysis of several hundred of the donors, a V segment was called functional when productive rearrangements were above 56.7%, and segregating when the standard deviation between donors exceeded 5%. To diagnose cytomegalovirus status from the catalog of TCR beta chain sequences, a statistical classification framework was built. In a later analysis, TCR nucleotide sequences were compared against IMGT/GENE-DB human TR gene sequences so that V and J genes could be assigned. The TCRdist pipeline was used in a later analysis to assign CDR3 sequences and most-parsimonious VDJ recombination scenarios. In a later analysis, every TCR beta chain was defined by the combination of its CDR3 amino acid sequence and its V-gene family, and reads without a unique V-gene family were dropped. To address suspected cross-contamination and a sequencing artifact, a later analysis removed a few hundred highly shared, low-generation-probability nucleotide sequences. In a later analysis, a clonal expansion index was calculated for each public chain from normalized within-repertoire ranks of inferred template counts. In a later analysis, generation probabilities were computed with a VDJ recombination model fitted to out-of-frame rearrangements, and the resulting probabilities were checked against IGoR. In a later analysis, TCR-TCR, TCR-HLA and TCR-CMV co-occurrence was scored with hypergeometric tests, and a repertoire-size bias correction was applied to TCR pairs. False discovery rates were estimated in a later analysis by permuting HLA or CMV assignments 20 times. In a later analysis, co-occurring TCRs were grouped with DBSCAN, and TCRdist sequence similarity was added when clustering was performed within HLA-allele-positive subsets. Co-occurrence clustering excluded repertoires with fewer than 30,000 or more than 120,000 public chains, plus five with anomalous nucleotide sharing. Here the immuneACCESS table is served through TCRdb, limited to in-frame sequences with V and J called. Missing clones are a known gap in these copies; in checked studies unresolved V genes cover under half, and the rest lacks a known reason. V, J and clone size are taken as reported in that table, and D and trimming were inferred from the DNA itself. This sample gives about 150,000 clones in total; around 82% of them show up just once. The leading ten clones occupy around 6.6% of the sample.

A remark on this clone: Its antigen specificity is not known. Base qualities are not recorded, but no much larger clone differs from it by a single base.

The paper as a whole reports these results and caveats: In an earlier analysis of around 500 of the donors, most TCR beta V segments appeared in productive rearrangements about 90% or about 30% of the time, broadly matching IMGT annotations. In a later genetic analysis, a missense DCLRE1C variant was associated with V-gene and J-gene trimming of TCR beta chains, and the association was replicated in an independent cohort. A later genetic analysis reported fewer N-insertions in productive TCRs among donors in an Asian-associated ancestry cluster than the roughly 650-donor mean. When HLA alleles, especially DR and DQ, strongly co-occurred, attributing TCR associations to individual alleles was difficult. Sequencing depth was assumed to be roughly uniform across donors in the presence/absence analyses, though that assumption may not hold. Three of the identified cytomegalovirus-associated TCR beta chains were confirmed in vitro to be specific for cytomegalovirus antigens. The study listed 150 to 200 TCR beta chains as associated with cytomegalovirus. Across donors, most TCR sequences were observed very rarely, whereas some public TCRs were present in many individuals. The classifier was reported to diagnose cytomegalovirus status with high specificity and sensitivity in both the original and validation cohorts. A further reported finding was that TCR beta sequences accurately predicted the HLA-A and HLA-B alleles for most subjects in the first cohort. A cluster of highly shared sequence variants was judged likely to be a technical artifact of the sequencing pipeline. The authors suggested that the approach could potentially be generalized to other disease states and immunological phenotypes. Because HLA typing was missing for some donors at each locus, association tests included only the typed subset. A later analysis associated roughly 17,000 TCR beta sequences with specific HLA alleles at a false discovery rate of 0.05. A later analysis found that HLA-associated TCR beta chains were more clonally expanded and had lower generation probabilities than equally common non-associated chains. In a later analysis, the rate of TCR association differed among HLA loci, with DRB1 alleles having the most associated TCRs and HLA-C alleles having the fewest. The cohort was sequenced for TCR beta chains only, and without alpha or paired-chain data the features that could be detected were limited. A later analysis reported that several top co-occurrence clusters appeared linked to parvovirus B19, influenza, CMV and Epstein-Barr virus. Approximately 18 rarely observed V segments, including chromosome 9 orphons, were excluded from the earlier analysis of approximately 600 of the donors because counts were too low. CMV serostatus was the only immune exposure information available for the cohort. A later analysis found that most CMV-associated TCR beta chains appeared HLA-restricted, with HLA associations seemingly driven largely by CMV exposure. Linkage disequilibrium might explain the correlated functional status among segregating V segments, but an unknown experimental factor could not be excluded.

The origin of this receptor is a woman aged 45-65 years in good health and CMV-seropositive. Sequenced: PBMCs.

The CDR3 corresponds to CASSQIGYWDRDTGELFF. The nucleotide sequence reads TGTGCCAGCAGCCAGATAGGATATTGGGACAGAGACACCGGGGAGCTGTTTTTT. The V and J segments used are TRBV5-5 and TRBJ2-2, with TRBD1 identical over 7 junction bases. The CDR3 contains 18 residues, cysteine and phenylalanine counted. Solely the CDR3 DNA is kept, with 54 bases framed from the first base. CDR1 and CDR2 are drawn from the germline V gene (reference sequence): SGHKS, YYEKEE. The V end gives up 4 bases and the J end 3 bases, leaving 15 bases in the junction not matched to a gene.